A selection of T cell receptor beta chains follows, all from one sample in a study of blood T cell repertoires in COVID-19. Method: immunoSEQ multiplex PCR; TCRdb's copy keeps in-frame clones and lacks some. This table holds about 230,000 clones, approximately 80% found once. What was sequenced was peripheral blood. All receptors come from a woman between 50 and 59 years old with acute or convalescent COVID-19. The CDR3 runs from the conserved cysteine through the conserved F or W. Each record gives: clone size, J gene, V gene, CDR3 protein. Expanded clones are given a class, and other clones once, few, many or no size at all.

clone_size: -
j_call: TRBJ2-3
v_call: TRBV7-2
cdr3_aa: CASSAGGSTDTQYF

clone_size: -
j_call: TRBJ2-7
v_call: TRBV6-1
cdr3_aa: CASSEWGGYEQYF

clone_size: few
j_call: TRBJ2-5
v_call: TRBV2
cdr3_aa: CASSVQDRGLGETQYF

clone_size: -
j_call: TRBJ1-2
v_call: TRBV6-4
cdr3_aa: CASRPGTATHYGYTF

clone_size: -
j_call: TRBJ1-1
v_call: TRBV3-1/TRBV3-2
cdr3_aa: CASSQASGDTEAFF

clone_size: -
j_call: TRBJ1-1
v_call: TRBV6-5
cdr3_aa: CASSRDTEAFF

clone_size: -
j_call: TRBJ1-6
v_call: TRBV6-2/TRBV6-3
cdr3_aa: CASSRGTVYSPLHF

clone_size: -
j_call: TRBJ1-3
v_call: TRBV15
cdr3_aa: CATSRDHRGQIYF

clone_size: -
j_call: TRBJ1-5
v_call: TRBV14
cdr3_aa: CASSHSGNQPQHF

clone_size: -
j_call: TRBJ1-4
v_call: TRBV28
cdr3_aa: CASSRTGDNEKLFF

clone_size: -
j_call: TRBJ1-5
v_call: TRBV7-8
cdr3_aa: CASRDGLYSNQPQHF

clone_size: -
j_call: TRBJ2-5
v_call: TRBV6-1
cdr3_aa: CASSRQGQAETQYF

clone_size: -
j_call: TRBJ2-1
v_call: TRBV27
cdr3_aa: CATLPGNYNEQFF

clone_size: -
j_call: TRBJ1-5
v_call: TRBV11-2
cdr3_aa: CASSLDYNQPQHF

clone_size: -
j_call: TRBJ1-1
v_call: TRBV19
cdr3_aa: CASSIDSSGSPEAFF

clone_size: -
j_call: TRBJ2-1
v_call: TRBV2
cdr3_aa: CASSDPGGPIFNEQFF

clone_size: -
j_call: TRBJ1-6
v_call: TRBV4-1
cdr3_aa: CASSQESIGTISSPLHF

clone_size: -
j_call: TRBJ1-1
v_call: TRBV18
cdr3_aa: CASSPIRDRGAEAFF

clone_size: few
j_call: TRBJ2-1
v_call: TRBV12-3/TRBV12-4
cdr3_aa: CASSPTDYNEQFF

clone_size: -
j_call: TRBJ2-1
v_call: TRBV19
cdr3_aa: CASSIGSGTGLSNEQFF

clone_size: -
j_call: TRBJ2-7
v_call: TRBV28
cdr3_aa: CASRPGRDHEQYF

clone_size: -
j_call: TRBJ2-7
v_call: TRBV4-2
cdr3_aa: CASSPHRGLAYEQYF

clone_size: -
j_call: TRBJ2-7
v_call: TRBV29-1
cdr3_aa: CSVARQGYEQYF

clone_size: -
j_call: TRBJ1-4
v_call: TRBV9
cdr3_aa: CASSLRDRGKLFF

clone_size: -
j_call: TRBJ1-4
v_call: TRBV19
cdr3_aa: CASSKTGADEKLFF

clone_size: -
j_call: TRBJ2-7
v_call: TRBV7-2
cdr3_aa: CASSFTTEYYEQYF

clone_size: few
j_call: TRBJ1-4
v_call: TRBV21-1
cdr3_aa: CASGVNEKLFF

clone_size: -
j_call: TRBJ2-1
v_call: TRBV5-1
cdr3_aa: CASSLASGGPSSYNEQFF

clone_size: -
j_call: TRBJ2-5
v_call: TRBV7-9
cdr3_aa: CASSTTPAGGAEYF

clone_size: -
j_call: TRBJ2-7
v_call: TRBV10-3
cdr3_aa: CAISDRSEGVSEQYF

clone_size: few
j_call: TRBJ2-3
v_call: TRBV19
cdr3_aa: CASSMRAARLLSTDTQYF

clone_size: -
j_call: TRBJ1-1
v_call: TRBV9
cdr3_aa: CASSVGTGGLEAFF

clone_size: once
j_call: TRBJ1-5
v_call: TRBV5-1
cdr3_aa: CARTRGSNQPQHF

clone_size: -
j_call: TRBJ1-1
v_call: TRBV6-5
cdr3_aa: CASILLANTEAFF

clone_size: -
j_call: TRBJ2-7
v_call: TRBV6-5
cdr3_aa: CASSLDSYEQYF

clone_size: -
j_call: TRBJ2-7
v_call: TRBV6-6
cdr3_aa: CASSRGQETYEQYF

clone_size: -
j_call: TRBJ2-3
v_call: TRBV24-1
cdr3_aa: CAVYRERTDTQYF

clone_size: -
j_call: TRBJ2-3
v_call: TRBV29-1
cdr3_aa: CSARGFTDTQYF

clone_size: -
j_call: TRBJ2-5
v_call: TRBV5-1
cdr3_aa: CASSQTSGGLQETQYF

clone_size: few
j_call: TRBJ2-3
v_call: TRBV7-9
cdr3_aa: CASSSRVEDTQYF